This T cell receptor beta chain comes out of a study of blood T cells in healthy people across ages (dated by TCRdb to between 2015 and 2017). Study-wide context: In model experiments, template switching captured about one uniquely barcoded TCR beta cDNA molecule for every two T cells. To track age-related changes in TCR beta repertoire diversity, the study relied on deep sequencing normalized with unique cDNA molecular identifiers. The donors were split into four age groups: young (average around 16 years), middle-aged (39), aged (more than 60) and long-lived (approximately 80). To avoid experimental bias, donors of different ages were spread randomly across the sequencing lanes. Two additional independent replicas of 1 million unique cDNA reads from the same blood draw were analyzed for two donors (one aged 18 to 29 and one aged 80 or older).

The germline V gene provides CDR1 MDHEN and CDR2 SYDVKM. Inclusive of the bounding cysteine and phenylalanine, the CDR3 is 15 residues long. The entry retains the CDR3 DNA only, 45 bases that are in frame from base 1. Libraries were prepared through 5' RACE. Instrument used: Illumina HiSeq 2500. A second PCR of about 6 to 12 cycles was performed with a sample-barcoded 5' primer and a J-beta primer mix. A unique molecular identifier was introduced onto each TCR beta cDNA molecule by a template-switch 5' adaptor carrying 12 random nucleotides. At least 2.5 million CDR3-containing paired-end reads were obtained from each sample. All of the RNA was converted into first-strand cDNA using the Mint cDNA synthesis kit, with a TRBC-specific oligonucleotide serving as the primer. Following uracil-DNA glycosylase treatment, all cDNA underwent a first 18-cycle PCR with the universal primers M1SS and BC2_uni_R. On the study's bioinformatics: For normalization, 1 million high-quality reads, each with a distinct molecular identifier, were randomly selected from each sample. Reads sharing molecular identifiers were discarded rather than binned into consensus sequences. CDR3 identification, clonotype clustering and error correction used MiTCR with a Q25 quality threshold and the strictest error-elimination algorithm. A nonparametric unseen species model using Euler transformation provided a lower-bound estimate of total TCR beta diversity. The raw public data were reprocessed by TCRdb itself: fastp quality trimming at Q25, MiXCR clonotype calling, in-frame beta chains only. Here each entry gathers all rows of one CDR3 protein and keeps the most common genes and DNA. These V and J calls derive from TCRdb rather than the authors' analysis. Present in this sample are 650,000 to 1,000,000 distinct CDR3 sequences, around 50% of which were seen just once. Roughly 18% of the sample rests with the top ten.

Systemically healthy Caucasian individuals from Russia, 35 to 40 in total and aged about 6 to 100 years, were included as donors. Each donor gave roughly 9 milliliters of peripheral blood, drawn into EDTA-treated Vacutainer tubes. Ficoll-Paque density-gradient centrifugation was used to isolate PBMCs, with at least 6.5 million per sample. Trizol reagent was used to extract total RNA from the PBMCs, yielding at least 6 micrograms per sample. For every donor, flow cytometry on a PBMC aliquot measured the percentage of naive CD45RAhigh/CD27high T cells. Of note for this clonotype: Its antigen specificity is not known. Qualities for individual bases were not recorded, and no much larger clone is one base off.

What the research found in general, with its limitations: Compared with the aged group, more naive CD4+ T cells, fewer expanded clones and increased TCR diversity were shown by the long-lived group, suggesting age selection. Since profiling was done on bulk unsorted PBMCs, naive and antigen-experienced compartments could not be conclusively compared. Estimates of total diversity from one million sequenced T cells were regarded as lower bounds and underestimates. A strong correlation was found between observed TCR beta diversity and the percentage of naive T cells measured by flow cytometry. Because donor CMV infection status was unknown, age-related changes in expanded clonotypes were potentially confounded. As age increased, observed TCR beta diversity per million T cells dropped in a roughly linear way, and a significant reduction was already evident by age 40.

The clonotype originates from a man older than 75 in good health. The chain joins TRBV28 to TRBJ2-4; TRBD1 agrees with 8 junctional bases. The J call may not be correct, given that the DNA end is closer to TRBJ2-7. The sample consisted of blood. The nucleotide sequence reads as follows: TGTGCCAGCAGTACCGCCCAGGGGGCGCGGTACGAGCAGTACTTC. Translated, this gives CASSTAQGARYEQYF.